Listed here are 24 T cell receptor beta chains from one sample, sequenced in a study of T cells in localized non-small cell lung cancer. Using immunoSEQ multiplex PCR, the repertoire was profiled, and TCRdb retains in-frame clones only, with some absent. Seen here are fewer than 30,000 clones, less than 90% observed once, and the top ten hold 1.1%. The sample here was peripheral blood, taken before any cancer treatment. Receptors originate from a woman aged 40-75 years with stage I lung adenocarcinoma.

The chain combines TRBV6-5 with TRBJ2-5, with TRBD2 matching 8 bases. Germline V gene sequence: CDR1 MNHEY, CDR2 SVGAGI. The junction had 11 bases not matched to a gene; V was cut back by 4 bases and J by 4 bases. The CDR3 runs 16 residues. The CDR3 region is CASSFHSGTSAETQYF. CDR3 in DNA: TGTGCCAGCAGTTTCCATAGCGGGACAAGTGCAGAGACCCAGTACTTC.

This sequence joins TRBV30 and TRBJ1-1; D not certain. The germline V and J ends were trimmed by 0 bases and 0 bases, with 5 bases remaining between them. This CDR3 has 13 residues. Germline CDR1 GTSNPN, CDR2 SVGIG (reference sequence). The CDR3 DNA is TGTGCCTGGAGTGTACTGGTGAACACTGAAGCTTTCTTT. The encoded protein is CAWSVLVNTEAFF.

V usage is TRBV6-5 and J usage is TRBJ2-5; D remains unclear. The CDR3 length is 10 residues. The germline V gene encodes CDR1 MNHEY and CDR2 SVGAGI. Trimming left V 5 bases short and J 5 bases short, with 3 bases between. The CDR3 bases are TGTGCCAGCAGTGGGGAGACCCAGTACTTC. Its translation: CASSGETQYF.

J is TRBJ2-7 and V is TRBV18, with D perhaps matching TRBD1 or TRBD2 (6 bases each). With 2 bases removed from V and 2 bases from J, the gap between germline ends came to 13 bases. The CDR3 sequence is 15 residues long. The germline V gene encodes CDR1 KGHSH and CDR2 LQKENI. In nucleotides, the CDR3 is TGTGCCAGCTCACCAAGGAGGGGGGAGGCCTACGAGCAGTACTTC. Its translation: CASSPRRGEAYEQYF.

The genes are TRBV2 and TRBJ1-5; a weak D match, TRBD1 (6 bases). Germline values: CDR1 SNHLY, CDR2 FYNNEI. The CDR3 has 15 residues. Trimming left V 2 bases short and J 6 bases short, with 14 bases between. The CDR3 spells CASSEQGLEGQPQHF. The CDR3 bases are TGTGCCAGCAGTGAACAGGGGTTGGAGGGTCAGCCCCAGCATTTT. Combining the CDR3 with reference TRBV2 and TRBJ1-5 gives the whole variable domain EPEVTQTPSHQVTQMGQEVILRCVPISNHLYFYWYRQILGQKVEFLVSFYNNEISEKSEIFDDQFSVERPDGSNFTLKIRSTKLEDSAMYFCASSEQGLEGQPQHFGDGTRLSIL.

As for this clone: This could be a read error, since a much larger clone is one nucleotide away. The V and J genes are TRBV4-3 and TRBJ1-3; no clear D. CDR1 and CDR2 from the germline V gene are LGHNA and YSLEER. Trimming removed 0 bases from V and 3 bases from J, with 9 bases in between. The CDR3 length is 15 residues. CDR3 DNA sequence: TGCGCCAGCAGCCAAGACCGGATAATTGGAAACACCATATATTTT. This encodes CASSQDRIIGNTIYF.

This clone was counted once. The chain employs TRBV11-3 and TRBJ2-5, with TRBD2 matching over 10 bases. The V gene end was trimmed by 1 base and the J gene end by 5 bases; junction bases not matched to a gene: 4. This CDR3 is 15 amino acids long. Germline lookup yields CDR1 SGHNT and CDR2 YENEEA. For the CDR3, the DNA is TGTGCCAGCAGCTTAGTCAGAGCGGGGGGGGAGACCCAGTACTTC. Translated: CASSLVRAGGETQYF.

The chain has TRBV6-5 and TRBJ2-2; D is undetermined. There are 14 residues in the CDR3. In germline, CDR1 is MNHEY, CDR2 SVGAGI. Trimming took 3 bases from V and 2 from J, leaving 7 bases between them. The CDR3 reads CASSYARNTGELFF. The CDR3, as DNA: TGTGCCAGCAGTTATGCGAGAAACACCGGGGAGCTGTTTTTT.

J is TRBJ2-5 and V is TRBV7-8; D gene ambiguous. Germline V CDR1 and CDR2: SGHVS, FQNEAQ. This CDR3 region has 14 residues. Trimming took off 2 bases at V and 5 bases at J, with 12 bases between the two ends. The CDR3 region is CASSLMGEGETQYF. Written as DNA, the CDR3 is TGTGCCAGCAGCTTAATGGGCGAAGGGGAGACCCAGTACTTC.

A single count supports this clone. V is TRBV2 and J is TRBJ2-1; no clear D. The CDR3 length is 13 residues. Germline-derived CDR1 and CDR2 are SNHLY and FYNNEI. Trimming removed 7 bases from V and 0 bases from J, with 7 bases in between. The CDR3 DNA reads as TGTGCCAGCACGGGCCGCTCCTACAATGAGCAGTTCTTC. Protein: CASTGRSYNEQFF.

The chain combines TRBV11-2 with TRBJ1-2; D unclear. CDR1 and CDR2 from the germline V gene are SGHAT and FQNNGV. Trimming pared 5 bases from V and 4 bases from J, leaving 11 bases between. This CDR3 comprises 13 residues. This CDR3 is CASSPNGVYGYTF. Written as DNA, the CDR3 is TGTGCCAGCAGCCCCAACGGGGTCTATGGCTACACCTTC.

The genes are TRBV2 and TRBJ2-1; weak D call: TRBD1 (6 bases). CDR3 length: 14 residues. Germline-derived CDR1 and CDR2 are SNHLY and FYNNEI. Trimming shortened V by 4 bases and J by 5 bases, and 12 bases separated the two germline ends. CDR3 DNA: TGTGCCAGCAGTGGACAGGTACGCAACAATGAGCAGTTCTTC. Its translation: CASSGQVRNNEQFF.

The CDR3 loop is CASSESRGAYNEQFF. The DNA of the CDR3 is TGTGCCAGCAGTGAATCGAGGGGAGCCTACAATGAGCAGTTCTTC. The chain is built from TRBV25-1 and TRBJ2-1; D is possibly TRBD1 or TRBD2 (5 bases each). This CDR3 comprises 15 residues. From germline, CDR1 is MGHDK and CDR2 SYGVNS. V gave up 1 base and J gave up 2 bases, with 9 bases separating them.

The CDR3 protein is CATPPGTAGTDTQYF. DNA for the CDR3: TGTGCCACCCCACCCGGGACAGCCGGCACAGATACGCAGTATTTT. V usage is TRBV5-8 and J usage is TRBJ2-3; 7 nucleotides line up with TRBD1. The CDR3 has 15 amino acids. V lost 9 bases to trimming and J lost 1 base; unmatched junction nucleotides: 11. CDR1 is SGHTS and CDR2 is YDEGEE in the germline V gene. Full variable domain (outside the CDR3, taken from reference TRBV5-8 and TRBJ2-3): EAGVTQSPTHLIKTRGQQATLRCSPISGHTSVYWYQQALGLGLQFLLWYDEGEERNRGNFPPRFSGRQFPNYSSELNVNALELEDSALYLCATPPGTAGTDTQYFGPGTRLTVL.

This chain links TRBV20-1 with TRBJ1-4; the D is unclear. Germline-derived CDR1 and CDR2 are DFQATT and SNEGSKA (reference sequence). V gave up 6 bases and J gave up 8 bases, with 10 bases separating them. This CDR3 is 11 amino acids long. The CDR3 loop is CSAPFLEKLFF. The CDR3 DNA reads TGCAGTGCCCCTTTCTTGGAAAAACTGTTTTTT.

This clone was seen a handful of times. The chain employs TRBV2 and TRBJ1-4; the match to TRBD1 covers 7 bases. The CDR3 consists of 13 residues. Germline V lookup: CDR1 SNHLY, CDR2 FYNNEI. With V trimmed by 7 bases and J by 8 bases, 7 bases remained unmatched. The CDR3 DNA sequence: TGTGCCAGCATCCAGGAGACAGGGGAAAAACTGTTTTTT. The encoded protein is CASIQETGEKLFF.

In nucleotides, the CDR3 is TGTGCCAGCAGCGCCAGCTATGGAAATGAGCAGTTCTTC. Translated, it gives CASSASYGNEQFF. V is TRBV7-3 and J is TRBJ2-1, with unresolved D. The CDR3 has 13 residues. CDR1 is SGHTA, CDR2 FQGTGA, per germline. V lost 5 bases to trimming and J lost 7 bases, with 12 bases between them.

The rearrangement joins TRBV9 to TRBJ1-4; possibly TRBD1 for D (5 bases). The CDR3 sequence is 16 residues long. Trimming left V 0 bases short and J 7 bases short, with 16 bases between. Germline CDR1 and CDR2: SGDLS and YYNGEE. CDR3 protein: CASSVDGTSGSEKLFF. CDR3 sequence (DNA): TGTGCCAGCAGCGTAGATGGGACGAGCGGTAGTGAAAAACTGTTTTTT.

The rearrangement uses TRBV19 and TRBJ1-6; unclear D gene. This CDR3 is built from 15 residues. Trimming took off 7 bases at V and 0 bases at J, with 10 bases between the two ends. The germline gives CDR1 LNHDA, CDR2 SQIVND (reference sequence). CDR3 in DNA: TGTGCCAGTAAAACGGGAAGCTCCTATAATTCACCCCTCCACTTT. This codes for CASKTGSSYNSPLHF.

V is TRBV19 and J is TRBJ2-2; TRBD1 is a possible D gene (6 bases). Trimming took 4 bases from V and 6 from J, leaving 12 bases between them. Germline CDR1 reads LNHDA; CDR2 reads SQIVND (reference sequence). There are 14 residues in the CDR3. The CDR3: CASSTKTGPGELFF. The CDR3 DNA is TGTGCCAGTAGTACAAAAACAGGGCCCGGGGAGCTGTTTTTT.

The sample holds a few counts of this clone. In nucleotides, the CDR3 is TGTGCCAGCAGTGAGCTCAGCGACTCCTACGAGCAGTACTTC. It encodes CASSELSDSYEQYF. The genes are TRBV25-1 and TRBJ2-7; D is unclear. Trimming left V 3 bases short and J 0 bases short, with 9 bases between. This CDR3 region has 14 residues. Germline V gene lookup returns CDR1 MGHDK and CDR2 SYGVNS.

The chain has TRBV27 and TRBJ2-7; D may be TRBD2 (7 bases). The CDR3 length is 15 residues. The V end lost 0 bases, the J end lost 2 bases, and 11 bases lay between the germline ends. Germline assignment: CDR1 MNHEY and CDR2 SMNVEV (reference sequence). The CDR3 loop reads CASSLSYGGPYEQYF. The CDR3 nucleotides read TGTGCCAGCAGTTTATCGTACGGGGGGCCCTACGAGCAGTACTTC.

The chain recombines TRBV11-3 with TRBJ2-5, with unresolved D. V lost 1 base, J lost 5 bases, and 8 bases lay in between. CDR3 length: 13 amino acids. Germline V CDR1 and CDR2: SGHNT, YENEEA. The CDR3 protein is CASSLVSLETQYF. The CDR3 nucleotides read TGTGCCAGCAGCTTAGTCTCCCTCGAGACCCAGTACTTC.

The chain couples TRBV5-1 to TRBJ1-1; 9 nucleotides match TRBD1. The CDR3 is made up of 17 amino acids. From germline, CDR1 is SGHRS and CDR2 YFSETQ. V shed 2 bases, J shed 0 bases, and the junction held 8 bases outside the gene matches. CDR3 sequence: CASSLNRGLLMNTEAFF. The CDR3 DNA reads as TGCGCCAGCAGCTTAAACAGGGGGCTGTTGATGAACACTGAAGCTTTCTTT.